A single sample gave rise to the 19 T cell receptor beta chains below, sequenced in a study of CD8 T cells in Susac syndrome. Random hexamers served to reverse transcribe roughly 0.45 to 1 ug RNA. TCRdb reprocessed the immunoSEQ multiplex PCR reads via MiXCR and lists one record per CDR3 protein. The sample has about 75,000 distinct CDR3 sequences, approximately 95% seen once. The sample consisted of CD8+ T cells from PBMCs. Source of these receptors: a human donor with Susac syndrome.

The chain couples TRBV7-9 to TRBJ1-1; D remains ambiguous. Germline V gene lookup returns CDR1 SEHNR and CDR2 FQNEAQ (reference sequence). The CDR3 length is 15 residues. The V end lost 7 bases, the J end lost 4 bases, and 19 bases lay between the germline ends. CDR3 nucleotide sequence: TGTGCCAGCAACAATAACCGGGAACTCGGCACTGAAGCTTTCTTT. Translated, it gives CASNNNRELGTEAFF. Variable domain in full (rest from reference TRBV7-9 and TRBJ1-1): DTGVSQNPRHKITKRGQNVTFRCDPISEHNRLYWYRQTLGQGPEFLTYFQNEAQLEKSRLLSDRFSAERPKGSFSTLEIQRTEQGDSAMYLCASNNNRELGTEAFFGQGTRLTVV.

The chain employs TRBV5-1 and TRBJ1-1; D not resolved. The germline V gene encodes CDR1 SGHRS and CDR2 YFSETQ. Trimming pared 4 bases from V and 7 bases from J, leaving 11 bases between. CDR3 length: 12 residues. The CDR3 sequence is CASSLGTDEAFF. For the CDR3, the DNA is TGCGCCAGCAGCCTTGGTACAGATGAAGCTTTCTTT. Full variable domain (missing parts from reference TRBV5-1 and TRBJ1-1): KAGVTQTPRYLIKTRGQQVTLSCSPISGHRSVSWYQQTPGQGLQFLFEYFSETQRNKGNFPGRFSGRQFSNSRSEMNVSTLELGDSALYLCASSLGTDEAFFGQGTRLTVV.

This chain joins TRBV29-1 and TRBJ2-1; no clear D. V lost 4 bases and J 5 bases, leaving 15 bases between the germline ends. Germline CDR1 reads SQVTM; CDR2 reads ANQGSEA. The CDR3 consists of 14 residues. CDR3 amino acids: CSVGGSGYNNEQFF. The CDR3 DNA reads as TGCAGCGTTGGTGGGTCCGGTTACAACAATGAGCAGTTCTTC.

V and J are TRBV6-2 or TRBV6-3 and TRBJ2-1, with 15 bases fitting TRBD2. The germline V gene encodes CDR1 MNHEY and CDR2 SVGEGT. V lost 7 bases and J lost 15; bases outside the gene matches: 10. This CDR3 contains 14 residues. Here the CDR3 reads CASTPGLAGGRVFF. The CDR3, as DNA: TGTGCCAGCACGCCGGGACTAGCGGGGGGTAGGGTGTTCTTC.

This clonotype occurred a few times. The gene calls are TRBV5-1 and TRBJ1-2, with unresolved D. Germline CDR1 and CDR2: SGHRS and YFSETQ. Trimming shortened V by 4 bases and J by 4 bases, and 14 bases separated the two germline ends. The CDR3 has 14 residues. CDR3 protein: CASSLRDVVYGYTF. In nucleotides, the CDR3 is TGCGCCAGCAGCCTCCGGGATGTCGTCTATGGCTACACCTTC. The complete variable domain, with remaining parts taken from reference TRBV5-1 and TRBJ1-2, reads KAGVTQTPRYLIKTRGQQVTLSCSPISGHRSVSWYQQTPGQGLQFLFEYFSETQRNKGNFPGRFSGRQFSNSRSEMNVSTLELGDSALYLCASSLRDVVYGYTFGSGTRLTVV.

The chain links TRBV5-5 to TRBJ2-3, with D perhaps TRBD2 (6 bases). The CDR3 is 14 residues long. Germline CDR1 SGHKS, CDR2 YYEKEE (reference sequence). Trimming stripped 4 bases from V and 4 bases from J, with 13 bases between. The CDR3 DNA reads TGTGCCAGCAGCCAGGCCGGGGGATCAGATACGCAGTATTTT. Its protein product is CASSQAGGSDTQYF.

The DNA for the CDR3 is TGTGCCAGCAGCTGGGACAGGGAGGGGGTCCTGACTTTC. Protein: CASSWDREGVLTF. This rearrangement joins TRBV7-9 to TRBJ2-6; 9 bases fit TRBD1. V lost 4 bases to trimming and J lost 13 bases; unmatched junction nucleotides: 5. CDR1 and CDR2 (germline): SEHNR, FQNEAQ (reference sequence). The CDR3 sequence is 13 residues long.

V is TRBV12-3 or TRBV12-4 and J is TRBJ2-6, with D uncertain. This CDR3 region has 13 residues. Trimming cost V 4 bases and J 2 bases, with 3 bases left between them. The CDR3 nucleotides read TGTGCCAGCAGTTACGCTGGGGCCAACGTCCTGACTTTC. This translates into CASSYAGANVLTF.

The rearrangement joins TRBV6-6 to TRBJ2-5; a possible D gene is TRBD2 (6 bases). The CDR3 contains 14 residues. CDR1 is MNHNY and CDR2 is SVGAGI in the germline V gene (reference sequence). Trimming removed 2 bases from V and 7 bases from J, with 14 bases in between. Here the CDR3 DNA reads TGTGCCAGCAGTTACGACACATCGGAGGGGACCCAGTACTTC. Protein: CASSYDTSEGTQYF.

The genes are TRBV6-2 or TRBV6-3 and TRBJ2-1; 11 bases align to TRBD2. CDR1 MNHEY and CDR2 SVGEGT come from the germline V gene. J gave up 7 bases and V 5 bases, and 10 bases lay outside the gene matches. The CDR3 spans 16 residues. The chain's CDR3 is CASSGIAGGPWNEQFF. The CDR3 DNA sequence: TGTGCCAGCAGTGGCATAGCGGGGGGGCCTTGGAATGAGCAGTTCTTC.

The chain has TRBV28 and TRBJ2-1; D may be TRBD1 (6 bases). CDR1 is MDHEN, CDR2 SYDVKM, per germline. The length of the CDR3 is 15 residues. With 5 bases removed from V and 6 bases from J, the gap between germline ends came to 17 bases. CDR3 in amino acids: CASSTRRGQANEQFF. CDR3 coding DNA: TGTGCCAGCAGTACGCGCCGGGGACAAGCCAATGAGCAGTTCTTC.

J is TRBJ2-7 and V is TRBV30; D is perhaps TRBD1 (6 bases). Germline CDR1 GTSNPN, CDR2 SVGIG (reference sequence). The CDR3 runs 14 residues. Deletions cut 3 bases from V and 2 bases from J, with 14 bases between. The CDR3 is CAWSEMDSTYEQYF. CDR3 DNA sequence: TGTGCCTGGAGCGAAATGGACAGTACCTACGAGCAGTACTTC.

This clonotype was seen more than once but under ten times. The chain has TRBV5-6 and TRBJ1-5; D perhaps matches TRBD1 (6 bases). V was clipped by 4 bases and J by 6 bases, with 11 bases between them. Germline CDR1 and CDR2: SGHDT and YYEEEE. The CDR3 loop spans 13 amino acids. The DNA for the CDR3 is TGTGCCAGCAGCCAGGGGTCGAGTCAGCCCCAGCATTTT. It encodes CASSQGSSQPQHF.

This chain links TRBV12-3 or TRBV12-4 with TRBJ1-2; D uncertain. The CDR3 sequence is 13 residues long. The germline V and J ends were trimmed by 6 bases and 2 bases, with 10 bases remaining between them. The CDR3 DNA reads TGTGCCAGCAGCCTCCTCATAAACTATGGCTACACCTTC. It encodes CASSLLINYGYTF.

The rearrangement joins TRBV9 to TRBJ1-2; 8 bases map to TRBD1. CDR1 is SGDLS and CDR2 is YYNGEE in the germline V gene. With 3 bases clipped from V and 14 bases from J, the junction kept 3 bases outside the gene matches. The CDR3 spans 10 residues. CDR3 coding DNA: TGTGCCAGCAGCGGACAGGGGTTAACCTTC. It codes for CASSGQGLTF.

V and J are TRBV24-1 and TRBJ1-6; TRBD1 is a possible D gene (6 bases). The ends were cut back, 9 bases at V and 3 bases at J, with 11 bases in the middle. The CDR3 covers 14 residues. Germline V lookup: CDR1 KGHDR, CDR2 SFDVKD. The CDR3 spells CATQDSLYNSPLHF. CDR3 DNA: TGTGCCACCCAGGACAGCCTCTATAATTCACCCCTCCACTTT.

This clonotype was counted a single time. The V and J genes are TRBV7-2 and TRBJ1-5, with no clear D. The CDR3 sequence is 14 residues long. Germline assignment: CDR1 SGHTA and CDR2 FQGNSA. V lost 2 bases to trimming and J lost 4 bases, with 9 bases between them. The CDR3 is CASSLWGLNQPQHF. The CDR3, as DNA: TGTGCCAGCAGCTTATGGGGTCTGAATCAGCCCCAGCATTTT.

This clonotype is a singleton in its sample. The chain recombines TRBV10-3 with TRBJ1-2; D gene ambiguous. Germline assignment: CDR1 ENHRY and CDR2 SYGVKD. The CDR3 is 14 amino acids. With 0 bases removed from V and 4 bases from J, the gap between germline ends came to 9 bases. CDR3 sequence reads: CAISESGGFYGYTF. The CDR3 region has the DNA TGTGCCATCAGTGAGTCGGGAGGGTTCTATGGCTACACCTTC.

The CDR3 loop is CASSIGGNSPLHF. The CDR3 DNA is TGTGCCAGTAGTATAGGTGGGAATTCACCCCTCCACTTT. This chain links TRBV19 with TRBJ1-6; D remains ambiguous. In germline, CDR1 is LNHDA, CDR2 SQIVND (reference sequence). V gave up 1 base and J gave up 7 bases, with 5 bases separating them. The CDR3 runs to 13 residues. Drawing the rest from reference TRBV19 and TRBJ1-6, the complete variable domain is DGGITQSPKYLFRKEGQNVTLSCEQNLNHDAMYWYRQDPGQGLRLIYYSQIVNDFQKGDIAEGYSVSREKKESFPLTVTSAQKNPTAFYLCASSIGGNSPLHFGNGTRLTVT.